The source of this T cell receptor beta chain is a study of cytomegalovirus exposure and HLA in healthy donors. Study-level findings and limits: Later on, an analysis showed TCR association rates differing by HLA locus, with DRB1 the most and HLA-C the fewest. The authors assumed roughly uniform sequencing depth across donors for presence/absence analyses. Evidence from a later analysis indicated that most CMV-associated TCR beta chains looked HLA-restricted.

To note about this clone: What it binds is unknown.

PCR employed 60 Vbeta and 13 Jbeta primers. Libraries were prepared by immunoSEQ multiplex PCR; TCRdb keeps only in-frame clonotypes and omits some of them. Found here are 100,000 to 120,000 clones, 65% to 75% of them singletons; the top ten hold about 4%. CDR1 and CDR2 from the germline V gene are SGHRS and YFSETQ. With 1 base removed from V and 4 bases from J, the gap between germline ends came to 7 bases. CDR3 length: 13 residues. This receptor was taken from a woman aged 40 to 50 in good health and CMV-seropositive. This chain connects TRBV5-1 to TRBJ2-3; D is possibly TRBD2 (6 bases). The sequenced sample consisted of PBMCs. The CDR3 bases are TGCGCCAGCAGCTTGACGGGGGCAGATACGCAGTATTTT. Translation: CASSLTGADTQYF.